This T cell receptor beta chain was found in a study of blood T cell repertoires in COVID-19. Study at large: COVID-19 samples, acute and convalescent, were from the United States, Italy and Spain. In each case, the material was cDNA or gDNA derived from T cells, B-cell-depleted T cells, or PBMCs.

From germline, CDR1 is SGHNT and CDR2 YYREEE (reference sequence). This CDR3 is 14 amino acids long. The ends were cut back, 4 bases at V and 7 bases at J, with 12 bases in the middle. How the authors handled the data: Researchers report that nucleated cell counts were estimated from reference gene primer amplification. Method: immunoSEQ multiplex PCR; TCRdb's copy keeps in-frame clones and lacks some. The DNA was the basis for D and trimming; V, J and clone size are from that table. Of approximately 200,000 clones in the sample, 85% were seen once. The sequenced sample consisted of peripheral blood. This chain links TRBV5-4 with TRBJ1-6; D is perhaps TRBD1 (5 bases). The clonotype originates from a man aged 40-50 years with acute or convalescent COVID-19. CDR3 region: CASSVDSGNSPLHF. In nucleotides, the CDR3 is TGTGCCAGCAGCGTCGACAGCGGGAATTCACCCCTCCACTTT.